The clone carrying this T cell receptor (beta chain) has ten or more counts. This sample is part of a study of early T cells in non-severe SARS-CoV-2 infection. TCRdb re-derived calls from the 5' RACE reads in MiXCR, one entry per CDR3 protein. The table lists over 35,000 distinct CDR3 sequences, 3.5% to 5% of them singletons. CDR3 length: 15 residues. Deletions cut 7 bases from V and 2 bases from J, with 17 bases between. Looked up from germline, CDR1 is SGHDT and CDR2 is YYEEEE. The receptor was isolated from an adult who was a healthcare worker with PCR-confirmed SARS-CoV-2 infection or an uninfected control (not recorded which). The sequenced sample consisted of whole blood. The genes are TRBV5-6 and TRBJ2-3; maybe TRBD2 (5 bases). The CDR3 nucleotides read TGTGCCAGCGACTATAGAGTCCACCTCACAGATACGCAGTATTTT. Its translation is CASDYRVHLTDTQYF.